This T cell receptor (beta chain) was recorded in a study of blood T cell repertoires in COVID-19. Study information: COVID-19 samples, acute and convalescent, were from the United States, Italy and Spain. PBMCs, B-cell-depleted T cells, or T cells were the source of the cDNA or gDNA that made up the material.

In the original analysis: How many nucleated cells were present was estimated from reference gene primer amplification. The table came from immunoSEQ multiplex PCR; TCRdb's copy has only in-frame clones and leaves some out. Clone size and the V and J calls come from that table; the DNA yielded D and trimming. The table records roughly 140,000 clones, 88% of them present only once. The CDR3 loop spans 11 amino acids. Looked up from germline, CDR1 is LNHDA and CDR2 is SQIVND (reference sequence). V lost 6 bases to trimming and J lost 9 bases, with 12 bases between them. This TCR was sampled from a human donor in a cohort sampled during active COVID-19. V usage is TRBV19 and J usage is TRBJ2-7; possible D gene TRBD1, 6 bases. The sequenced sample consisted of peripheral blood. For the CDR3, the DNA is TGTGCCAGTAGCTACAGGGAGACGCAGTACTTC. This gives the protein CASSYRETQYF.